The 23 T cell receptor beta chains below were found in one sample sequenced in a study of T cell changes during pregnancy in multiple sclerosis. Clones were sequenced by immunoSEQ multiplex PCR, and TCRdb holds only the in-frame ones, with some missing. The sample holds approximately 70,000 clones, approximately 90% seen once. The starting material was peripheral blood, obtained in the first trimester of pregnancy. The receptors were sampled from a female donor in good health, enrolled as a control in a pregnancy study.

The chain links TRBV4-2 to TRBJ2-3; maybe TRBD2 (6 bases). V dropped 0 bases and J dropped 1 base, with 14 bases sitting between them. The CDR3 is 17 residues long. The germline V gene encodes CDR1 LGHNA and CDR2 YNFKEQ. This CDR3 is CASSQDLVASGTDTQYF. CDR3 DNA sequence: TGTGCCAGCAGCCAAGATCTTGTGGCTAGCGGCACAGATACGCAGTATTTT.

The genes are TRBV9 and TRBJ2-3; 7 bases line up with TRBD2. The CDR3 is 15 amino acids. The germline CDR1 and CDR2 sequences are SGDLS and YYNGEE. Germline trimming cut 4 bases from V and 0 bases from J; bases unmatched to any gene: 5. The CDR3 spells CASSLGGTSTDTQYF. DNA of the CDR3: TGTGCCAGCAGCTTGGGAGGGACTAGCACAGATACGCAGTATTTT.

The J gene is TRBJ2-1, the V gene TRBV5-1; 7 nucleotides line up with TRBD2. Germline-derived CDR1 and CDR2 are SGHRS and YFSETQ. The V and J ends lost 0 bases and 8 bases, in that order; junction bases with no gene match: 8. The CDR3 runs to 15 residues. The CDR3 spells CASSLAGGRSYEQFF. CDR3 nucleotide sequence: TGCGCCAGCAGCTTGGCGGGAGGACGCTCATATGAGCAGTTCTTC.

The rearrangement joins TRBV4-1 to TRBJ2-3; 7 bases agree with TRBD1. Germline lookup yields CDR1 MGHRA and CDR2 YSYEKL. The CDR3 is 18 amino acids. V gave up 0 bases and J gave up 2 bases; unmatched junction bases: 11. Here the CDR3 reads CASSQDGQDRHNTDTQYF. The DNA for the CDR3 is TGCGCCAGCAGCCAAGATGGGCAGGACAGGCACAACACAGATACGCAGTATTTT.

V gene TRBV7-9 combines with J gene TRBJ1-1, with D possibly TRBD1 on 5 matching bases. The CDR3 is 14 amino acids. CDR1 and CDR2 from the germline V gene are SEHNR and FQNEAQ (reference sequence). The ends were cut back, 4 bases at V and 5 bases at J, with 14 bases in the middle. The CDR3 coding sequence is TGTGCCAGCAGCTCTCCCCCGGGGGGGACTGAAGCTTTCTTT. It codes for CASSSPPGGTEAFF.

The J gene is TRBJ2-1, the V gene TRBV5-1, with D perhaps TRBD1 (5 bases). V gave up 1 base and J gave up 8 bases, with 10 bases separating them. In germline, CDR1 is SGHRS, CDR2 YFSETQ. This CDR3 contains 13 residues. The CDR3 region has the DNA TGCGCCAGCAGCTTGCAGGCAGGGTATGAGCAGTTCTTC. As protein: CASSLQAGYEQFF. Looking up the rest from reference TRBV5-1 and TRBJ2-1 gives the full variable domain: KAGVTQTPRYLIKTRGQQVTLSCSPISGHRSVSWYQQTPGQGLQFLFEYFSETQRNKGNFPGRFSGRQFSNSRSEMNVSTLELGDSALYLCASSLQAGYEQFFGPGTRLTVL.

This clone was counted once. The gene calls are TRBV15 and TRBJ1-4; 8 bases are shared with TRBD1. This CDR3 has 15 residues. Germline CDR1 is LNHNV and CDR2 is YYDKDF (reference sequence). The V segment lost 2 bases and the J segment 10 bases; nucleotides outside the gene matches: 9. For the CDR3, the DNA is TGTGCCACCAGCAGAATGGACAGGGTGGAGGGAAAACTGTTTTTT. This codes for CATSRMDRVEGKLFF.

V usage is TRBV13 and J usage is TRBJ2-7; D not certain. Germline lookup yields CDR1 PRHDT and CDR2 FYEKMQ (reference sequence). The CDR3 has 14 amino acids. V lost 4 bases to trimming and J lost 0 bases, with 10 bases between them. Written as DNA, the CDR3 is TGTGCCAGCAGCTCCTCGATGAGCTCCTACGAGCAGTACTTC. Encoded protein: CASSSSMSSYEQYF.

This chain joins TRBV2 and TRBJ2-5, with a possible D match to TRBD1 (6 bases). The better agreement between TRBJ2-7 and the DNA end casts doubt on the J call. Germline values: CDR1 SNHLY, CDR2 FYNNEI. The CDR3 consists of 15 residues. CDR3 sequence (DNA): TGTGCCAGCAGTGACAGGGGTTTCCTTAGGGACGAGCAGTACTTC. Translated, it gives CASSDRGFLRDEQYF.

This rearrangement joins TRBV7-2 to TRBJ2-1, with D tentatively TRBD2 (6 bases). This CDR3 has 13 residues. The germline gives CDR1 SGHTA, CDR2 FQGNSA. The V gene lost 3 bases and the J gene lost 6 bases, with 9 bases spanning the gap. Written as DNA, the CDR3 is TGTGCCAGCAGCTTTCCGGGGGTCAATGAGCAGTTCTTC. Its translation: CASSFPGVNEQFF.

The rearrangement links TRBV27 to TRBJ2-1; maybe TRBD2 (5 bases). The CDR3 runs 15 residues. V lost 2 bases, J lost 4 bases, and 12 bases lay in between. Germline V gene data show CDR1 as MNHEY and CDR2 as SMNVEV (reference sequence). CDR3 amino acids: CASSLERPTYNEQFF. CDR3 bases: TGTGCCAGCAGTTTAGAGCGGCCAACTTACAATGAGCAGTTCTTC.

The chain couples TRBV28 to TRBJ2-1, with 8 bases fitting TRBD1. The germline V gene has CDR1 MDHEN and CDR2 SYDVKM. J gave up 5 bases and V 2 bases, and 11 bases lay outside the gene matches. The CDR3 runs 17 residues. CDR3 loop: CASSLQGALLYDNEQFF. CDR3 coding DNA: TGTGCCAGCAGTTTACAGGGGGCGCTCCTCTACGACAATGAGCAGTTCTTC.

The chain employs TRBV7-2 and TRBJ2-5; 7 nucleotides line up with TRBD1. This CDR3 spans 15 amino acids. Trimming removed 5 bases from V and 2 bases from J; junction bases left unmatched: 8. Per germline, CDR1 SGHTA and CDR2 FQGNSA. CDR3 nucleotide sequence: TGTGCCAGCAGCATAAACACAGGGGAGCAAGAGACCCAGTACTTC. Translating it yields CASSINTGEQETQYF.

This chain joins TRBV19 and TRBJ1-4; no clear D. This CDR3 has 17 amino acids. Trimming took off 5 bases at V and 0 bases at J, with 16 bases between the two ends. Germline loops: CDR1 LNHDA, CDR2 SQIVND (reference sequence). CDR3 coding DNA: TGTGCCAGTAGTCCCGACCCCGGCGCGGCAACTAATGAAAAACTGTTTTTT. As protein: CASSPDPGAATNEKLFF.

J is TRBJ2-5 and V is TRBV28; 7 bases map to TRBD2. This CDR3 contains 15 residues. The germline V gene encodes CDR1 MDHEN and CDR2 SYDVKM. Germline trimming cut 5 bases from V and 7 bases from J; bases unmatched to any gene: 13. CDR3 sequence: CASSLPGSGSVTQYF. The CDR3 DNA is TGTGCCAGCAGTCTACCGGGTAGCGGGTCCGTGACCCAGTACTTC.

The chain employs TRBV6-1 and TRBJ2-3; tentative D call: TRBD1 (5 bases). Trimming cost V 0 bases and J 7 bases, with 14 bases left between them. Germline V gene data show CDR1 as MNHNS and CDR2 as SASEGT. The CDR3 length is 15 residues. The CDR3 DNA is TGTGCCAGCAGTGAAGCTTCCCAGGGTCCGTATACGCAGTATTTT. Protein: CASSEASQGPYTQYF.

J is TRBJ1-4 and V is TRBV5-6; maybe TRBD1 (6 bases). Looked up from germline, CDR1 is SGHDT and CDR2 is YYEEEE. CDR3 length: 17 residues. V was shortened by 0 bases and J by 5 bases, with 17 bases between the two germline ends. The CDR3 DNA is TGTGCCAGCAGCTTGGCCGGGGGGGCGCTTCGGAATGAAAAACTGTTTTTT. This sequence encodes CASSLAGGALRNEKLFF.

The V gene is TRBV19, the J gene TRBJ2-7, with TRBD2 identical over 11 bases. The junction had 2 bases not matched to a gene; V was cut back by 3 bases and J by 4 bases. The CDR3 is 14 residues long. Germline-derived CDR1 and CDR2 are LNHDA and SQIVND (reference sequence). The CDR3 nucleotides read TGTGCCAGTAGTATGGGACTAGCGGCTTACGAGCAGTACTTC. It codes for CASSMGLAAYEQYF.

The chain uses TRBV5-4 and TRBJ2-6, with TRBD2 identical over 8 bases. After removal of 9 bases from V and 1 base from J, the junction contained 6 bases not matched to a gene. From germline, CDR1 is SGHNT and CDR2 YYREEE (reference sequence). CDR3 length: 15 residues. DNA of the CDR3: TGTGCCACCAATCGGGAGGGATCTGGGGCCAACGTCCTGACTTTC. It encodes CATNREGSGANVLTF.

The chain recombines TRBV5-1 with TRBJ2-1; 11 nucleotides agree with TRBD2. The trim removed 5 bases at V and 6 bases at J, leaving 13 bases unmatched. Germline CDR1 and CDR2: SGHRS and YFSETQ. This CDR3 spans 17 amino acids. The CDR3 is CASSFGPGLAVSNEQFF. Written as DNA, the CDR3 is TGCGCCAGCAGTTTCGGGCCGGGACTAGCGGTAAGCAATGAGCAGTTCTTC.

The rearrangement links TRBV28 to TRBJ2-1; D is possibly TRBD2 (5 bases). The CDR3 is made up of 17 amino acids. Germline V gives CDR1 MDHEN, CDR2 SYDVKM. V was shortened by 5 bases and J by 0 bases, with 17 bases between the two germline ends. CDR3 coding DNA: TGTGCCAGCAGTCAACGATGGACTTTCAGCTCCTACAATGAGCAGTTCTTC. It encodes CASSQRWTFSSYNEQFF.

For the CDR3, the DNA is TGTGCCAGCACCGTAGGTCACAGGGCCGATCAGCCCCAGCATTTT. This encodes CASTVGHRADQPQHF. V and J are TRBV7-2 and TRBJ1-5; D may be TRBD1 (6 bases). Germline V gives CDR1 SGHTA, CDR2 FQGNSA. Trimming removed 7 bases from V and 5 bases from J, with 18 bases in between. The length of the CDR3 is 15 residues.

This chain uses TRBV5-4 with TRBJ1-1; 9 bases map to TRBD1. This CDR3 is 14 amino acids long. Germline CDR1 is SGHNT and CDR2 is YYREEE (reference sequence). J gave up 4 bases and V 4 bases, and 5 bases lay outside the gene matches. The CDR3 loop reads CASSLTGGGTEAFF. The CDR3 coding sequence is TGTGCCAGCAGCCTCACAGGGGGCGGCACTGAAGCTTTCTTT.